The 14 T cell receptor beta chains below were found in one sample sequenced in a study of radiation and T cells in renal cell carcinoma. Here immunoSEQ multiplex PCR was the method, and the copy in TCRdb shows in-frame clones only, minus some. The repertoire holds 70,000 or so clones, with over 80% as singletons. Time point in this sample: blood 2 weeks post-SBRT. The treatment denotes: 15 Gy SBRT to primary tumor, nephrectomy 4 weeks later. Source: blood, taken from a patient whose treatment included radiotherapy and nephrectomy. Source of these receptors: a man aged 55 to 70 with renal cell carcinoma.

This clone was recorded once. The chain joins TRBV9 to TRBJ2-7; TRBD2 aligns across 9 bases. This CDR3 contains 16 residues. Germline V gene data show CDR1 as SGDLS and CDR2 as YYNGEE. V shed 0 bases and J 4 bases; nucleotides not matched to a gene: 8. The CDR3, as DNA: TGTGCCAGCAGCGTAGCCCCGACTAGCGGAGTGTACGAGCAGTACTTC. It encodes CASSVAPTSGVYEQYF.

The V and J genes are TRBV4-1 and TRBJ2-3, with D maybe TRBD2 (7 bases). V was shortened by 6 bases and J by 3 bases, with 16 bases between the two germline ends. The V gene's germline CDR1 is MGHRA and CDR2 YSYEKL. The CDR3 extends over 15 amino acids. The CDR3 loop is CASRNEGGGTDTQYF. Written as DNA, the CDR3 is TGCGCCAGCAGGAATGAGGGAGGGGGGACAGATACGCAGTATTTT.

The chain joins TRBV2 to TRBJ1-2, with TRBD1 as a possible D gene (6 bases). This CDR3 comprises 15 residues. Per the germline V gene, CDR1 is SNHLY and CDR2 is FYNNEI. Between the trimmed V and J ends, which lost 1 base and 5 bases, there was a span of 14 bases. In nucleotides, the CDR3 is TGTGCCAGCAGTGAAGTTACCGGGGGCTGGTATGGCTACACCTTC. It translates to CASSEVTGGWYGYTF.

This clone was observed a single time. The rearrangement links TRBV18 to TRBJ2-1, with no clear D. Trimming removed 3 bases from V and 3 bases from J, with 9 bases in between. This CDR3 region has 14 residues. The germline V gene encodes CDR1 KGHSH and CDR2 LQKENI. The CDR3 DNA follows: TGTGCCAGCTCACCCCCGACCCTCTACAATGAGCAGTTCTTC. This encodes CASSPPTLYNEQFF.

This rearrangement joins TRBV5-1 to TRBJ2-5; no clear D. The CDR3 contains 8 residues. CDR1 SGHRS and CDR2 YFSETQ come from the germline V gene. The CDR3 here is CARKTQYF. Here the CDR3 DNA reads TGCGCTCGTAAGACCCAGTACTTC.

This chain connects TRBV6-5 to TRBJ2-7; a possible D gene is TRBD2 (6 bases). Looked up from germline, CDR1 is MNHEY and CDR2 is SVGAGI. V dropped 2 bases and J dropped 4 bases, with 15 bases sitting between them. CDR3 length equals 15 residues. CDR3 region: CASSYRMGGLYEQYF. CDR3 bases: TGTGCCAGCAGTTACCGAATGGGAGGACTGTACGAGCAGTACTTC.

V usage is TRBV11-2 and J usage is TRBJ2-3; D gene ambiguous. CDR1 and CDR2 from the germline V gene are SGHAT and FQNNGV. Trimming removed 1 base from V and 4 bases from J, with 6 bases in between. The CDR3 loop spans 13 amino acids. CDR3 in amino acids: CASSLVLPDTQYF. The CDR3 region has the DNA TGTGCCAGCAGCTTAGTCCTCCCAGATACGCAGTATTTT. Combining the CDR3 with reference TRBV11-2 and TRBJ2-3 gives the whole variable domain EAGVAQSPRYKIIEKRQSVAFWCNPISGHATLYWYQQILGQGPKLLIQFQNNGVVDDSQLPKDRFSAERLKGVDSTLKIQPAKLEDSAVYLCASSLVLPDTQYFGPGTRLTVL.

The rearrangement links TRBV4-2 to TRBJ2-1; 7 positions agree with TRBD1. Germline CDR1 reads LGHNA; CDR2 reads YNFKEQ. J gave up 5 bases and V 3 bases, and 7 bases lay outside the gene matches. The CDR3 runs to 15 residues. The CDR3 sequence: CASSHRDRQNNEQFF. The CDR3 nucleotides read TGTGCCAGCAGCCACCGGGACAGACAAAACAATGAGCAGTTCTTC.

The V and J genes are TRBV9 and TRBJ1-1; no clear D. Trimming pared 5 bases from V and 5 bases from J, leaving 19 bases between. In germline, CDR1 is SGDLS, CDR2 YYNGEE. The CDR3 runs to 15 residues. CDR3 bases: TGTGCCAGCAGGTCTGGCGACTCCAGAGGGACTGAAGCTTTCTTT. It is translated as CASRSGDSRGTEAFF. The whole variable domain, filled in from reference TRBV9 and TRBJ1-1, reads DSGVTQTPKHLITATGQRVTLRCSPRSGDLSVYWYQQSLDQGLQFLIQYYNGEERAKGNILERFSAQQFPDLHSELNLSSLELGDSALYFCASRSGDSRGTEAFFGQGTRLTVV.

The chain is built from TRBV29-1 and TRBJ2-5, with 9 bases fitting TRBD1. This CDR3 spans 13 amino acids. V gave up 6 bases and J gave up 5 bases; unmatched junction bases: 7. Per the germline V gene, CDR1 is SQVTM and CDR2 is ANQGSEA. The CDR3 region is CSVAPQGAETQYF. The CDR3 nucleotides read TGCAGCGTCGCCCCACAGGGGGCGGAGACCCAGTACTTC.

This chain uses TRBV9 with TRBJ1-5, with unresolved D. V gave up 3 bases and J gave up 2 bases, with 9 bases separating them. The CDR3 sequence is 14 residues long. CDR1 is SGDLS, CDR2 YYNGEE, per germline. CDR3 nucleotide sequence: TGTGCCAGCAGCGAATCCGGGGGCAATCAGCCCCAGCATTTT. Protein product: CASSESGGNQPQHF.

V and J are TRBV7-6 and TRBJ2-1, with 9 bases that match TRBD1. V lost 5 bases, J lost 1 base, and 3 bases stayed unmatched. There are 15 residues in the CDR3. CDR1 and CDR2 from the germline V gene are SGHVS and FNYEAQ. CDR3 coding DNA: TGTGCCAGCAGCGTAGACAGGGGGTCCTACAATGAGCAGTTCTTC. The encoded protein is CASSVDRGSYNEQFF.

The DNA of the CDR3 is TGTGCCAGCAGTTTATTCGCTAGCGATGAGCAGTTCTTC. Translation gives CASSLFASDEQFF. The chain uses TRBV27 and TRBJ2-1, with D possibly being TRBD2 (6 bases). This CDR3 is built from 13 residues. Trimming removed 1 base from V and 8 bases from J, with 9 bases in between. Germline V lookup: CDR1 MNHEY, CDR2 SMNVEV (reference sequence).

The CDR3 reads CASSGLAGVLWDNEQFF. For the CDR3, the DNA is TGTGCCAGCAGTGGACTAGCGGGAGTGCTGTGGGACAATGAGCAGTTCTTC. The chain combines TRBV6-4 with TRBJ2-1, with 12 bases matching TRBD2. Per the germline V gene, CDR1 is MRHNA and CDR2 is SNTAGT. The CDR3 is 17 amino acids. V shed 4 bases and J 5 bases; nucleotides not matched to a gene: 9.